The present entry profiles one TCR beta chain with its context. Its target is unknown. The record originates from a study of T cell responses to AZD1222 COVID-19 vaccine. Study summary: Combined were second doses at about 4 or about 12 weeks. Study results and limitations: Per reports, nearly half of all spike-specific TCRs target regions that are unmutated in variants. White British people made up most donors, females outnumbered males, and clonal diversity was possibly underestimated. Elevations in Spike-specific TCR breadth and depth followed administration of two AZD1222 doses.

Method: immunoSEQ multiplex PCR; TCRdb's copy keeps in-frame clones and lacks some. Among 150,000 to 200,000 clones, approximately 92% were seen once, and the ten largest hold over 1%. Germline V lookup: CDR1 PRHDT, CDR2 FYEKMQ (reference sequence). V shed 5 bases, J shed 1 base, and the junction held 8 bases outside the gene matches. This CDR3 is built from 16 residues. This receptor was identified in an adult in good health. Material: peripheral blood, obtained on day 0 of AZD1222 vaccination. The chain links TRBV13 to TRBJ1-1; 9 nucleotides line up with TRBD1. The CDR3 reads CASSGGQGSENTEAFF. CDR3 coding DNA: TGTGCCAGCAGCGGAGGACAGGGGTCGGAGAACACTGAAGCTTTCTTT.